These 19 T cell receptor beta chains were sequenced from one sample in a study of OX40 agonist ivuxolimab in advanced cancers. Assay: immunoSEQ multiplex PCR; the TCRdb copy retains only in-frame clones and omits some. The data show 84,000 or so clones, 94% seen once. The sample consisted of CD4+ or CD8+ T cells sorted from blood, taken in a trial of the OX40 agonist ivuxolimab. The receptors originated from an adult with an advanced solid tumor such as melanoma, head and neck, liver or kidney cancer.

A single count supports this clone. The V gene is TRBV7-6, the J gene TRBJ2-7; possibly TRBD1 for D (5 bases). The CDR3 runs 13 residues. Trimming removed 3 bases from V and 3 bases from J, with 9 bases in between. The germline V gene encodes CDR1 SGHVS and CDR2 FNYEAQ. The CDR3 here is CASSLGPHYEQYF. The CDR3 DNA sequence: TGTGCCAGCAGCTTGGGGCCCCACTACGAGCAGTACTTC. Combining the CDR3 with reference TRBV7-6 and TRBJ2-7 gives the whole variable domain GAGVSQSPRYKVTKRGQDVALRCDPISGHVSLYWYRQALGQGPEFLTYFNYEAQQDKSGLPNDRFSAERPEGSISTLTIQRTEQRDSAMYRCASSLGPHYEQYFGPGTRLTVT.

The rearrangement uses TRBV7-9 and TRBJ2-7, with TRBD2 matching over 10 bases. Trimming took 4 bases from V and 3 from J; bases not matched to a gene: 6. Germline V gives CDR1 SEHNR, CDR2 FQNEAQ (reference sequence). There are 15 residues in the CDR3. CDR3 in DNA: TGTGCCAGCAGCTATACTAGCGGGGAACACTACGAGCAGTACTTC. Amino acids: CASSYTSGEHYEQYF.

The chain recombines TRBV6-5 with TRBJ2-1, with D perhaps matching TRBD1 or TRBD2 (5 bases each). V was shortened by 0 bases and J by 0 bases, with 9 bases between the two germline ends. Germline V gene lookup returns CDR1 MNHEY and CDR2 SVGAGI. The CDR3 totals 16 residues. CDR3 amino acids: CASSYSGTSSYNEQFF. In DNA, the CDR3 is TGTGCCAGCAGTTACTCAGGGACCAGCTCCTACAATGAGCAGTTCTTC.

This clone is deemed medium-sized. The genes are TRBV28 and TRBJ1-1; TRBD1 matches 7 bases. Germline CDR1 and CDR2: MDHEN and SYDVKM. The V segment lost 7 bases and the J segment 7 bases; nucleotides outside the gene matches: 9. The CDR3 loop spans 13 amino acids. CDR3 nucleotides: TGTGCCAGCAATTTTAGGGGGCTGGGTGAAGCTTTCTTT. Protein product: CASNFRGLGEAFF.

The chain joins TRBV6-5 to TRBJ1-1; a weak D match, TRBD1 (6 bases). Germline values: CDR1 MNHEY, CDR2 SVGAGI. The CDR3 contains 15 residues. V shed 0 bases and J shed 1 base, with 9 bases lying between them. Written as DNA, the CDR3 is TGTGCCAGCAGTTACTCTCAGGGGCCGAACACTGAAGCTTTCTTT. Protein product: CASSYSQGPNTEAFF.

This clone has only one observation. The CDR3 protein is CASSPTNQPQHF. In nucleotides, the CDR3 is TGTGCCAGCAGCCCGACCAATCAGCCCCAGCATTTT. The gene calls are TRBV7-9 and TRBJ1-5; D is uncertain. Trimming removed 5 bases at V and 3 bases at J, with 5 bases between. The CDR3 runs 12 residues. The germline CDR1 and CDR2 sequences are SEHNR and FQNEAQ (reference sequence).

The chain uses TRBV9 and TRBJ1-6, with D possibly TRBD1 on 6 matching bases. Per germline, CDR1 SGDLS and CDR2 YYNGEE. The ends were cut back, 3 bases at V and 8 bases at J, with 12 bases in the middle. This CDR3 has 14 residues. Written as DNA, the CDR3 is TGTGCCAGCAGCGAAACAGGGTCTGATTCACCCCTCCACTTT. Residues: CASSETGSDSPLHF.

J is TRBJ2-3 and V is TRBV10-3, with a tentative D call TRBD2 (6 bases). The CDR3 length is 16 residues. V was clipped by 6 bases and J by 3 bases, with 19 bases between them. In germline, CDR1 is ENHRY, CDR2 SYGVKD. CDR3: CAISGSYGTPTDTQYF. The CDR3 nucleotides are TGTGCCATCAGCGGGAGCTACGGAACGCCAACAGATACGCAGTATTTT.

This clone has only one observation. The chain couples TRBV7-9 to TRBJ2-3; D is possibly TRBD2 (6 bases). The germline gives CDR1 SEHNR, CDR2 FQNEAQ (reference sequence). The CDR3 is 17 residues long. Trimming left V 6 bases short and J 0 bases short, with 19 bases between. The CDR3 nucleotides read TGTGCCAGCAGTTCTAAACTACGGGAGCCCAGCACAGATACGCAGTATTTT. It translates to CASSSKLREPSTDTQYF.

This sequence joins TRBV5-6 and TRBJ2-7; D might be TRBD2 (5 bases). Germline loops: CDR1 SGHDT, CDR2 YYEEEE. Trimming left V 3 bases short and J 4 bases short, with 8 bases between. This CDR3 comprises 12 residues. The CDR3 region has the DNA TGTGCCAGCAGCTCCGAGCGGTACGAGCAGTACTTC. It yields the protein CASSSERYEQYF.

The chain carries TRBV14 and TRBJ2-1; D possibly uses TRBD1 or TRBD2 (5 bases each). With 4 bases removed from V and 10 bases from J, the gap between germline ends came to 20 bases. Germline loops: CDR1 SGHDN, CDR2 FVKESK. The CDR3 extends over 15 amino acids. CDR3 nucleotide sequence: TGTGCCAGCAGCCCGATTAGTGAGAGGGACGGAGAGCAGTTCTTC. It specifies CASSPISERDGEQFF.

This chain connects TRBV28 to TRBJ2-3; a weak D match, TRBD2 (5 bases). CDR1 is MDHEN, CDR2 SYDVKM, per germline. Trimming took 2 bases from V and 5 from J, leaving 11 bases between them. This CDR3 has 14 amino acids. For the CDR3, the DNA is TGTGCCAGCAGTTTACTAGCTCTAGTAGATACGCAGTATTTT. Translation: CASSLLALVDTQYF. The variable domain in full, completed from reference TRBV28 and TRBJ2-3, reads DVKVTQSSRYLVKRTGEKVFLECVQDMDHENMFWYRQDPGLGLRLIYFSYDVKMKEKGDIPEGYSVSREKKERFSLILESASTNQTSMYLCASSLLALVDTQYFGPGTRLTVL.

J is TRBJ2-7 and V is TRBV29-1; D is undetermined. Deletions cut 0 bases from V and 5 bases from J, with 8 bases between. Germline-derived CDR1 and CDR2 are SQVTM and ANQGSEA. The CDR3 spans 12 residues. Here the CDR3 DNA reads TGCAGCGTTGAAGATATACAGAACGAGCAGTACTTC. Its translation is CSVEDIQNEQYF.

The rearrangement uses TRBV19 and TRBJ1-5; D may be TRBD1 (5 bases). Trimming stripped 1 base from V and 1 base from J, with 8 bases between. The CDR3 length is 15 residues. Germline values: CDR1 LNHDA, CDR2 SQIVND (reference sequence). CDR3 DNA: TGTGCCAGTAGTATAGTCGGGGGGAGCAATCAGCCCCAGCATTTT. Amino acid sequence: CASSIVGGSNQPQHF.

This clone has just a few counts. V is TRBV9 and J is TRBJ1-1, with unresolved D. V gave up 4 bases and J gave up 2 bases, with 6 bases separating them. The V gene's germline CDR1 is SGDLS and CDR2 YYNGEE. CDR3 length: 12 residues. CDR3 nucleotides: TGTGCCAGCAGCTTTGACAACACTGAAGCTTTCTTT. Protein sequence: CASSFDNTEAFF.

The rearrangement links TRBV18 to TRBJ2-1, with D hard to call. The CDR3 loop spans 13 amino acids. The ends were cut back, 6 bases at V and 5 bases at J, with 11 bases in the middle. Looked up from germline, CDR1 is KGHSH and CDR2 is LQKENI. The CDR3 coding sequence is TGTGCCAGCTCCCATCCCGGGCACAATGAGCAGTTCTTC. Its protein product is CASSHPGHNEQFF.

The V call is TRBV13, the J call TRBJ2-5, with D uncertain. This CDR3 comprises 14 residues. Trimming took off 5 bases at V and 5 bases at J, with 15 bases between the two ends. Germline assignment: CDR1 PRHDT and CDR2 FYEKMQ (reference sequence). The CDR3 protein is CASSPGGIRETQYF. The CDR3 DNA sequence: TGTGCCAGCAGCCCCGGTGGGATACGGGAGACCCAGTACTTC.

J is TRBJ2-3 and V is TRBV9; 11 nucleotides align to TRBD2. CDR3 length: 17 residues. Unmatched junction bases numbered 8, after V lost 3 bases and J lost 2 bases. Germline loops: CDR1 SGDLS, CDR2 YYNGEE. The CDR3 loop reads CASSGTSGGLFTDTQYF. The CDR3 nucleotides are TGTGCCAGCAGCGGAACTAGCGGGGGACTCTTCACAGATACGCAGTATTTT.

This chain links TRBV6-6 with TRBJ2-7, with unresolved D. Per germline, CDR1 MNHNY and CDR2 SVGAGI (reference sequence). This CDR3 has 14 residues. Trimming left V 0 bases short and J 3 bases short, with 9 bases between. The CDR3 region has the DNA TGTGCCAGCAGTTACTCGAGTATTGTCTACGAGCAGTACTTC. Its protein is CASSYSSIVYEQYF.